The 18 T cell receptor beta chains given below trace back to one sample, sequenced in a study of response to subunit inactivated influenza vaccine. TCRdb re-called the RT-PCR reads with MiXCR, one entry per CDR3 protein. The data contain around 490,000 distinct CDR3 sequences, 6.5% to 8% of them singletons. The sequenced sample was PBMCs from blood, obtained 23 months after vaccination. These receptors were collected from a man in his fifties or sixties who received an inactivated influenza vaccine.

The rearrangement uses TRBV3-1 and TRBJ2-5; 7 positions match TRBD1. With 2 bases clipped from V and 5 bases from J, the junction kept 5 bases outside the gene matches. The CDR3 covers 14 residues. CDR1 and CDR2 from the germline V gene are LGHDT and YNNKEL (reference sequence). The CDR3 reads CASSQLGGAETQYF. The CDR3 coding sequence is TGTGCCAGCAGCCAATTAGGGGGCGCGGAGACCCAGTACTTC.

In this sample, this clonotype turned up a few times. This chain uses TRBV28 with TRBJ2-3; D is possibly TRBD1 (6 bases). This CDR3 spans 15 amino acids. Germline lookup yields CDR1 MDHEN and CDR2 SYDVKM. The V and J ends lost 3 bases and 2 bases respectively, with 12 bases between them. The CDR3 DNA follows: TGTGCCAGCAGTTTGACAGGTGGGCACACAGATACGCAGTATTTT. Residues: CASSLTGGHTDTQYF. Variable domain in full (rest from reference TRBV28 and TRBJ2-3): DVKVTQSSRYLVKRTGEKVFLECVQDMDHENMFWYRQDPGLGLRLIYFSYDVKMKEKGDIPEGYSVSREKKERFSLILESASTNQTSMYLCASSLTGGHTDTQYFGPGTRLTVL.

Ten or more counts support this clonotype. The V gene is TRBV5-1, the J gene TRBJ1-3; D remains unclear. Germline CDR1 reads SGHRS; CDR2 reads YFSETQ. The CDR3 spans 14 residues. The germline V and J ends were trimmed by 0 bases and 2 bases, with 6 bases remaining between them. CDR3 sequence (DNA): TGCGCCAGCAGCTTGGATGGAACTGGAAACACCATATATTTT. Amino acid sequence: CASSLDGTGNTIYF.

This chain links TRBV29-1 with TRBJ2-3; 13 nucleotides align to TRBD2. The CDR3 runs to 18 residues. V dropped 2 bases and J dropped 3; count of bases not matched to a gene: 11. CDR1 is SQVTM, CDR2 ANQGSEA, per germline. The CDR3 protein is CSVEKGLAGVDGTDTQYF. The CDR3 bases are TGCAGCGTTGAAAAAGGACTAGCGGGAGTCGATGGGACAGATACGCAGTATTTT.

This clonotype was counted only a few times. For the CDR3, the DNA is TGTGCCAGCAGTTTAGCGCAGAAGATCTCTGGAAACACCATATATTTT. Translated: CASSLAQKISGNTIYF. The J gene is TRBJ1-3, the V gene TRBV12-3 or TRBV12-4, with D hard to call. Trimming left V 0 bases short and J 0 bases short, with 9 bases between. The length of the CDR3 is 16 residues.

This clonotype has a single count. The genes are TRBV7-2 and TRBJ2-1; 11 bases fit TRBD2. The germline gives CDR1 SGHTA, CDR2 FQGNSA. This CDR3 spans 19 amino acids. J gave up 2 bases and V 0 bases, and 9 bases lay outside the gene matches. CDR3 DNA sequence: TGTGCCAGCAGCTTAGCCCGGGGGATACTAGCGGGGGCCTACAATGAGCAGTTCTTC. This codes for CASSLARGILAGAYNEQFF.

This clonotype has a count of ten or more. This chain links TRBV10-3 with TRBJ2-5; D gene unclear. Germline lookup yields CDR1 ENHRY and CDR2 SYGVKD. Trimming stripped 6 bases from V and 5 bases from J, with 16 bases between. The CDR3 consists of 14 residues. The DNA of the CDR3 is TGTGCCATCAGGGGATCACGGGTGGATGAGACCCAGTACTTC. Translation: CAIRGSRVDETQYF.

This clonotype was counted ten times or more. The rearrangement joins TRBV6-2 or TRBV6-3 to TRBJ2-1; 9 positions match TRBD2. The CDR3 is 14 amino acids. Per the germline V gene, CDR1 is MNHEY and CDR2 is SVGEGT. The trim removed 6 bases at V and 8 bases at J, leaving 8 bases unmatched. CDR3 sequence: CASRIAGEGHEQFF. Here the CDR3 DNA reads TGTGCCAGCAGGATAGCGGGAGAAGGGCATGAGCAGTTCTTC.

This clonotype was counted many times. The J gene is TRBJ1-3, the V gene TRBV7-8; 9 nucleotides match TRBD1. Trimming removed 6 bases from V and 3 bases from J; junction bases left unmatched: 6. CDR3 length: 15 residues. The V gene's germline CDR1 is SGHVS and CDR2 FQNEAQ. The CDR3 loop is CASRPGQGLGNTIYF. Written as DNA, the CDR3 is TGTGCCAGCAGGCCCGGACAGGGGCTTGGAAACACCATATATTTT.

This clonotype was picked up a small number of times. The chain combines TRBV6-5 with TRBJ1-1, with 9 nucleotides matching TRBD1. V dropped 1 base and J dropped 1; count of bases not matched to a gene: 4. CDR1 and CDR2 from the germline V gene are MNHEY and SVGAGI. This CDR3 is 16 amino acids long. DNA of the CDR3: TGTGCCAGCAGTTACTGGACAGGGGAAAAGAACACTGAAGCTTTCTTT. Protein product: CASSYWTGEKNTEAFF.

This clonotype was picked up a small number of times. CDR3 DNA: TGTGCCAGCAGCTACCCGGGCTCCTACAATGAGCAGTTCTTC. Its protein is CASSYPGSYNEQFF. The chain is built from TRBV7-2 and TRBJ2-1; D is ambiguous. Trimming pared 4 bases from V and 0 bases from J, leaving 7 bases between. In germline, CDR1 is SGHTA, CDR2 FQGNSA. The CDR3 runs to 14 residues.

This clonotype was seen repeatedly, ten times or more. This chain uses TRBV20-1 with TRBJ1-3, with unresolved D. The germline V gene has CDR1 DFQATT and CDR2 SNEGSKA (reference sequence). CDR3 length equals 15 residues. V lost 3 bases, J lost 3 bases, and 15 bases lay in between. The CDR3 DNA sequence: TGCAGTGCTAGTTCGGCAGCCGATTTTGGAAACACCATATATTTT. Its protein product is CSASSAADFGNTIYF.

The V gene is TRBV6-1, the J gene TRBJ1-5; possible D gene TRBD1, 6 bases. V shed 6 bases and J shed 3 bases, with 9 bases lying between them. Germline V gene data show CDR1 as MNHNS and CDR2 as SASEGT. The CDR3 has 13 amino acids. CDR3 region: CASRPGVNQPQHF. As DNA, the CDR3 is TGTGCCAGCAGACCAGGGGTCAATCAGCCCCAGCATTTT.

This chain links TRBV29-1 with TRBJ2-3; 7 bases match TRBD2. The CDR3 runs 14 residues. Germline V gene data show CDR1 as SQVTM and CDR2 as ANQGSEA. V shed 5 bases, J shed 6 bases, and the junction held 11 bases outside the gene matches. The CDR3 DNA sequence: TGCAGCGTTTCTGGCGGGAGCAGATCGGATACGCAGTATTTT. Translated, it gives CSVSGGSRSDTQYF.

This clonotype has at least ten counts. The chain carries TRBV5-1 and TRBJ2-1; D is perhaps TRBD2 (6 bases). Trimming took 0 bases from V and 0 from J, leaving 22 bases between them. Germline CDR1 reads SGHRS; CDR2 reads YFSETQ. The CDR3 length is 20 residues. CDR3 sequence: CASSLATGTSPRRSYNEQFF. In DNA, the CDR3 is TGCGCCAGCAGCTTGGCTACCGGGACTTCCCCAAGACGCTCCTACAATGAGCAGTTCTTC.

The chain has TRBV29-1 and TRBJ2-3; TRBD2 agrees at 7 bases. Germline CDR1 SQVTM, CDR2 ANQGSEA. The CDR3 is made up of 14 amino acids. Trimming cost V 6 bases and J 1 base; bases outside gene matches: 7. The CDR3 sequence: CSVVRAGGTDTQYF. The CDR3 DNA sequence: TGCAGCGTCGTGAGGGCGGGGGGCACAGATACGCAGTATTTT.

This clonotype was seen a handful of times. The V gene is TRBV7-8, the J gene TRBJ2-2; 8 positions match TRBD1. Trimming cost V 5 bases and J 7 bases; bases outside gene matches: 9. CDR1 SGHVS and CDR2 FQNEAQ come from the germline V gene. The CDR3 totals 15 residues. CDR3 nucleotide sequence: TGTGCCAGCAGCCTGCAGGGGGCAAGATACGGGGAGCTGTTTTTT. Translating it yields CASSLQGARYGELFF.

The table lists this clonotype with many counts. The chain employs TRBV12-3 or TRBV12-4 and TRBJ2-1, with 7 bases identical to TRBD1. The CDR3 length is 15 residues. V was clipped by 5 bases and J by 12 bases; unmatched bases: 16. The CDR3 loop is CASSKGTAASGTQFF. As DNA, the CDR3 is TGTGCCAGCAGTAAAGGGACAGCCGCCTCCGGTACGCAGTTCTTC.